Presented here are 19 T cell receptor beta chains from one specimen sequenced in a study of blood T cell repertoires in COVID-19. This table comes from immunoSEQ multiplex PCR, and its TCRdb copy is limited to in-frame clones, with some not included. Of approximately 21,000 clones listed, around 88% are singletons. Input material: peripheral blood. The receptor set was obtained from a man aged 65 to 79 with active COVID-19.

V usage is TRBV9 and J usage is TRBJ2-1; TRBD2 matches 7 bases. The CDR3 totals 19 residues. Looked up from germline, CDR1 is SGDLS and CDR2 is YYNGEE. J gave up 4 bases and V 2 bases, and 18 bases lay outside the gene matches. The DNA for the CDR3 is TGTGCCAGCAGCGTCCGTAGCAGGGCTAGCGGAGGACCATACAATGAGCAGTTCTTC. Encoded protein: CASSVRSRASGGPYNEQFF.

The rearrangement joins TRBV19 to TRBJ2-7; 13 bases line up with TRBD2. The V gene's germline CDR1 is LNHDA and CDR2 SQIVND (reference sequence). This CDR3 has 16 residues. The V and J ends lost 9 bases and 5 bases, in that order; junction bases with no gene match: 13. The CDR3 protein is CASSPAGLAGRDEQYF. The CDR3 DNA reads TGTGCCAGCTCTCCGGCGGGACTAGCGGGGAGGGACGAGCAGTACTTC.

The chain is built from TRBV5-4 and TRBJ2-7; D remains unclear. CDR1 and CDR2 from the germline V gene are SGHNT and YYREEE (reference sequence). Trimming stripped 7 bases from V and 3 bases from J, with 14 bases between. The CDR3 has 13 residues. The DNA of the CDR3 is TGTGCCAGCGGTGACAAGGATAACTACGAGCAGTACTTC. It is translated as CASGDKDNYEQYF.

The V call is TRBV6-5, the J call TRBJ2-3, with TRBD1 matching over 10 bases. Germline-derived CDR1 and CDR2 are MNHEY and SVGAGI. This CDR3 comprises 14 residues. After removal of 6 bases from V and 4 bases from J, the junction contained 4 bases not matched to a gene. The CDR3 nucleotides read TGTGCCAGCAGGACAGGGGGCGCGGCAGATACGCAGTATTTT. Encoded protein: CASRTGGAADTQYF.

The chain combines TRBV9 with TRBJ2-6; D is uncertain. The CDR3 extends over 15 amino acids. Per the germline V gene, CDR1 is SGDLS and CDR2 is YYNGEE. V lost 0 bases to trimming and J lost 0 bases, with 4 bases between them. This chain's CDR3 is CASSVDGSGANVLTF. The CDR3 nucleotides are TGTGCCAGCAGCGTAGACGGCTCTGGGGCCAACGTCCTGACTTTC.

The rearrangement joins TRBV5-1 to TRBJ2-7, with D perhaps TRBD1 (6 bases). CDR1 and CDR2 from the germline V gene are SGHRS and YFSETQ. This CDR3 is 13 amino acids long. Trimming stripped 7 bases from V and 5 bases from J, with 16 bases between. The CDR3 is CASAQGDVDEQYF. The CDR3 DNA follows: TGCGCCAGCGCACAGGGTGATGTCGACGAGCAGTACTTC.

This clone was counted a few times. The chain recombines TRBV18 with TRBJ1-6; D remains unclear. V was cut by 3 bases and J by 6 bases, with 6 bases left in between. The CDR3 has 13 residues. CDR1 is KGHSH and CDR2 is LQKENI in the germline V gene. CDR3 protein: CASSPAVNSPLHF. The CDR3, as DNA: TGTGCCAGCTCACCGGCAGTTAATTCACCCCTCCACTTT. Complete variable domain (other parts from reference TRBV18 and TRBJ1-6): NAGVMQNPRHLVRRRGQEARLRCSPMKGHSHVYWYRQLPEEGLKFMVYLQKENIIDESGMPKERFSAEFPKEGPSILRIQQVVRGDSAAYFCASSPAVNSPLHFGNGTRLTVT.

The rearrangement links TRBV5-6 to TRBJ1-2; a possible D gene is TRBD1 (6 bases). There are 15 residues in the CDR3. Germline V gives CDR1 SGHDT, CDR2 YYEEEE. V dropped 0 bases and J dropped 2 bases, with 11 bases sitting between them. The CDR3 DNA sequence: TGTGCCAGCAGCTTGGGGAACGGACAGAACTATGGCTACACCTTC. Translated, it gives CASSLGNGQNYGYTF. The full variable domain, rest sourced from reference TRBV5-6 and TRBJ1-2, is DAGVTQSPTHLIKTRGQQVTLRCSPKSGHDTVSWYQQALGQGPQFIFQYYEEEERQRGNFPDRFSGHQFPNYSSELNVNALLLGDSALYLCASSLGNGQNYGYTFGSGTRLTVV.

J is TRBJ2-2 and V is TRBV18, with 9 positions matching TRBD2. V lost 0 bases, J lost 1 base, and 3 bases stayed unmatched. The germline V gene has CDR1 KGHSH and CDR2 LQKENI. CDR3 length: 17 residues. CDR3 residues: CASSPPGSGGNTGELFF. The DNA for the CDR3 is TGTGCCAGCTCACCACCCGGTAGCGGGGGGAACACCGGGGAGCTGTTTTTT.

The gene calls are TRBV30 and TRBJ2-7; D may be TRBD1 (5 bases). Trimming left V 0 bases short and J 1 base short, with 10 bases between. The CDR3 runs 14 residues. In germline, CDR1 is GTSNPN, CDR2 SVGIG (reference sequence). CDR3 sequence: CAWSVRDSSYEQYF. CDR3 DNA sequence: TGTGCCTGGAGTGTTCGAGACAGTTCCTACGAGCAGTACTTC.

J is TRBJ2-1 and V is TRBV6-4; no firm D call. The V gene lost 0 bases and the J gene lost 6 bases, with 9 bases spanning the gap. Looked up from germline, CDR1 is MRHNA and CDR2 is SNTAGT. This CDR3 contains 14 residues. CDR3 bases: TGTGCCAGCAGTGACTCGTCTAGATCCAATGAGCAGTTCTTC. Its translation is CASSDSSRSNEQFF.

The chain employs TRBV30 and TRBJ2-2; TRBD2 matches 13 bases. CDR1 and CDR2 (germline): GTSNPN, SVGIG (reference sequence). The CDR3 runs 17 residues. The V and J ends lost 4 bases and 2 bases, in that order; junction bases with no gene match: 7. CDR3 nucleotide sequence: TGTGCCTGGATGGGACTAGCGGGGAGCTTAAACACCGGGGAGCTGTTTTTT. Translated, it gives CAWMGLAGSLNTGELFF.

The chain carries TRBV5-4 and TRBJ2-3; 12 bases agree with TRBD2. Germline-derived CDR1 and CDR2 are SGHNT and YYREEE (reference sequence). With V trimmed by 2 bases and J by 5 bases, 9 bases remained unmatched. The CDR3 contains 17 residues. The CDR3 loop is CASSLETSGGPGDTQYF. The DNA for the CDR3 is TGTGCCAGCAGCTTAGAGACTAGCGGGGGCCCAGGAGATACGCAGTATTTT.

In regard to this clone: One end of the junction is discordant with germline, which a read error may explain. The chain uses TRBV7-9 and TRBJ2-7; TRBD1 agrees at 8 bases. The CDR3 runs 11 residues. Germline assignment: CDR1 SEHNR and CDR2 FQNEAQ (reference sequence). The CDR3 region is CASGTGQGRIF. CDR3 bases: TGTGCCAGCGGGACCGGACAGGGAAGGATATTC.

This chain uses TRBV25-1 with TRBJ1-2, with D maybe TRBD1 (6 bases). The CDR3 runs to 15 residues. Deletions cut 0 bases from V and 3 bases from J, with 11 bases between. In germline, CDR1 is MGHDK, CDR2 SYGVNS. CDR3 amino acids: CASSEYRAGDYGYTF. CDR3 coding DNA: TGTGCCAGCAGTGAATATAGGGCAGGGGACTATGGCTACACCTTC.

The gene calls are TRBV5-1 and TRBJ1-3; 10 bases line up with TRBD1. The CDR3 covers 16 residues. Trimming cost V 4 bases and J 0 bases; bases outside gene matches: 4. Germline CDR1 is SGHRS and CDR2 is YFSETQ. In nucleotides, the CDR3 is TGCGCCAGCAGCCCGACAGGGGGCGGCTCTGGAAACACCATATATTTT. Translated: CASSPTGGGSGNTIYF.

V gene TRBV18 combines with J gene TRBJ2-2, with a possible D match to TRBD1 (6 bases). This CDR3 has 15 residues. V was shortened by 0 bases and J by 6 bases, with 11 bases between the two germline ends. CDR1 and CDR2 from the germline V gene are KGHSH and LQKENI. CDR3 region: CASSPPTGFSGELFF. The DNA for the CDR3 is TGTGCCAGCTCACCACCGACAGGTTTCTCCGGGGAGCTGTTTTTT. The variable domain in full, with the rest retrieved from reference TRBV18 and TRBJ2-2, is NAGVMQNPRHLVRRRGQEARLRCSPMKGHSHVYWYRQLPEEGLKFMVYLQKENIIDESGMPKERFSAEFPKEGPSILRIQQVVRGDSAAYFCASSPPTGFSGELFFGEGSRLTVL.

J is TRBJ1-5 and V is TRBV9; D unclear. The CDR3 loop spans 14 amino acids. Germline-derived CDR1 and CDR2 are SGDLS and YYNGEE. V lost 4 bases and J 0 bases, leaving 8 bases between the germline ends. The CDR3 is CASSPQNSNQPQHF. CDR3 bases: TGTGCCAGCAGCCCTCAGAATAGCAATCAGCCCCAGCATTTT.

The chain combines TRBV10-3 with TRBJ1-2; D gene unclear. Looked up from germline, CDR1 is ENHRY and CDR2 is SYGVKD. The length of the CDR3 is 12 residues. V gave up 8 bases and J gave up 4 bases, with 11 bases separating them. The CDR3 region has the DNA TGTGCCATCGGCGTCGGGGTCTATGGCTACACCTTC. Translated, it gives CAIGVGVYGYTF.